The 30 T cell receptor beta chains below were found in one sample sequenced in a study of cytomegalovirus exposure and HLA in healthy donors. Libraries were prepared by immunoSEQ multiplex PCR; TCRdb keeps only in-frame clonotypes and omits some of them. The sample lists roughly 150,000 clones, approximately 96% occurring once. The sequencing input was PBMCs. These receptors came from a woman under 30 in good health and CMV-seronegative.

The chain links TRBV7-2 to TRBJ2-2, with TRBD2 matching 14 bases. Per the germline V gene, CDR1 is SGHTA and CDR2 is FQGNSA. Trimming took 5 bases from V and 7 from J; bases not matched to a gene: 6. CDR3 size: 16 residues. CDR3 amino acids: CASSLTSGGAGGELFF. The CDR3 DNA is TGTGCCAGCAGCCTGACTAGCGGGGGGGCCGGCGGGGAGCTGTTTTTT. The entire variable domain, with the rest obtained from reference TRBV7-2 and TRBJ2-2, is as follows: GAGVSQSPSNKVTEKGKDVELRCDPISGHTALYWYRQSLGQGLEFLIYFQGNSAPDKSGLPSDRFSAERTGGSVSTLTIQRTQQEDSAVYLCASSLTSGGAGGELFFGEGSRLTVL.

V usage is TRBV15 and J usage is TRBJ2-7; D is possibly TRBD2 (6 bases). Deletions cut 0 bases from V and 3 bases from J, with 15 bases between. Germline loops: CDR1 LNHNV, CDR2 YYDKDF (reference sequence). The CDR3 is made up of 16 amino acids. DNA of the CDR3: TGTGCCACCAGCAGAGATCTTGGGGGGACGTTCTACGAGCAGTACTTC. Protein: CATSRDLGGTFYEQYF.

The CDR3 coding sequence is TGTGCCAGCAGCGGACTGTCAGCGGGGGGAATCAATGAGCAGTTCTTC. Its protein is CASSGLSAGGINEQFF. The J gene is TRBJ2-1, the V gene TRBV13, with 9 positions matching TRBD2. CDR1 PRHDT and CDR2 FYEKMQ come from the germline V gene (reference sequence). V lost 5 bases, J lost 6 bases, and 11 bases stayed unmatched. The CDR3 loop spans 16 amino acids.

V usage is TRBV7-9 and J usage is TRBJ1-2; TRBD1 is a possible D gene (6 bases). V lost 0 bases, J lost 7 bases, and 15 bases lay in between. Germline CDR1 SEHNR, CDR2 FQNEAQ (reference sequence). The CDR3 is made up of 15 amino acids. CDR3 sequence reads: CASSLASGQSSGYTF. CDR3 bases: TGTGCCAGCAGCTTAGCGTCCGGACAGTCATCTGGCTACACCTTC.

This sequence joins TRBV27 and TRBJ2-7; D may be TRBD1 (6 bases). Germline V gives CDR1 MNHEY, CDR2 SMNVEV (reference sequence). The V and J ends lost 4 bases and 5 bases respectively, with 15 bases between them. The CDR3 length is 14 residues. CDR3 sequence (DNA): TGTGCCAGCAGTTATCTCGACAGGCTCGACGAGCAGTACTTC. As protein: CASSYLDRLDEQYF.

The CDR3 coding sequence is TGTGCCAGCAGCCTTAAACGGCGCAGGGGGCCCCAAGAGACCCAGTACTTC. Translated, it gives CASSLKRRRGPQETQYF. The rearrangement uses TRBV5-6 and TRBJ2-5; 8 bases line up with TRBD1. CDR1 SGHDT and CDR2 YYEEEE come from the germline V gene. The length of the CDR3 is 17 residues. With 4 bases clipped from V and 1 base from J, the junction kept 12 bases outside the gene matches. Full variable domain (remainder filled in from reference TRBV5-6 and TRBJ2-5): DAGVTQSPTHLIKTRGQQVTLRCSPKSGHDTVSWYQQALGQGPQFIFQYYEEEERQRGNFPDRFSGHQFPNYSSELNVNALLLGDSALYLCASSLKRRRGPQETQYFGPGTRLLVL.

This chain's CDR3 is CASRNSAGVNTGELFF. The CDR3 DNA sequence: TGTGCCAGCAGAAATAGCGCCGGGGTGAACACCGGGGAGCTGTTTTTT. The V and J genes are TRBV7-9 and TRBJ2-2, with D perhaps matching TRBD2 (5 bases). This CDR3 contains 16 residues. V gave up 6 bases and J gave up 1 base, with 15 bases separating them. Germline V gene data show CDR1 as SEHNR and CDR2 as FQNEAQ (reference sequence). Complete variable domain (other parts from reference TRBV7-9 and TRBJ2-2): DTGVSQNPRHKITKRGQNVTFRCDPISEHNRLYWYRQTLGQGPEFLTYFQNEAQLEKSRLLSDRFSAERPKGSFSTLEIQRTEQGDSAMYLCASRNSAGVNTGELFFGEGSRLTVL.

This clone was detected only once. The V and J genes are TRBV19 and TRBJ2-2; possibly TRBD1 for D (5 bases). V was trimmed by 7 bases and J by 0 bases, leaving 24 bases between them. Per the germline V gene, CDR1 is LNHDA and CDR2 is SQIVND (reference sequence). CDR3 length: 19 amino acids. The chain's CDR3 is CASKRLGSSLGANTGELFF. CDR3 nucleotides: TGTGCCAGTAAAAGATTGGGCAGCTCTTTAGGGGCGAACACCGGGGAGCTGTTTTTT.

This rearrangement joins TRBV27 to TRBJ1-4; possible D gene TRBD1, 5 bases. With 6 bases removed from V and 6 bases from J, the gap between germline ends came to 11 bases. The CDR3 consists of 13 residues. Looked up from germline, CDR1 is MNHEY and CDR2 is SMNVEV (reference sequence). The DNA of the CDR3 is TGTGCCAGCAGACGACGGGGGTATGAAAAACTGTTTTTT. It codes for CASRRRGYEKLFF.

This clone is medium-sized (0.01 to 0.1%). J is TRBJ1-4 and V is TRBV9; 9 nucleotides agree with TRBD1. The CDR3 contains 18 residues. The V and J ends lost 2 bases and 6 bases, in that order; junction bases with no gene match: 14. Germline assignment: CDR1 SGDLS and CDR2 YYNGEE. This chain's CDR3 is CASSVRDRASATYEKLFF. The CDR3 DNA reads TGTGCCAGCAGCGTCCGGGACAGGGCCTCAGCGACTTATGAAAAACTGTTTTTT.

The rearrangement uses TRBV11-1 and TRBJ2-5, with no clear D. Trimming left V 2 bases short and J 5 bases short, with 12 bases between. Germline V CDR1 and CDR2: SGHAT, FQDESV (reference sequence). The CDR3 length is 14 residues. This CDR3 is CASSLLSSSETQYF. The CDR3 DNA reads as TGTGCCAGCAGCTTATTGTCTAGTAGTGAGACCCAGTACTTC. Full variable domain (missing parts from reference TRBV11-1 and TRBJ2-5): EAEVAQSPRYKITEKSQAVAFWCDPISGHATLYWYRQILGQGPELLVQFQDESVVDDSQLPKDRFSAERLKGVDSTLKIQPAELGDSAMYLCASSLLSSSETQYFGPGTRLLVL.

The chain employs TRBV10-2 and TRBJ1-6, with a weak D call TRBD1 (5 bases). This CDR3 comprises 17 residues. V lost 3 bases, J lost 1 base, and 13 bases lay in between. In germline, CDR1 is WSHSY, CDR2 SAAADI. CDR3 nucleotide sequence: TGCGCCAGCAGTGAAAACATAAGGGGTTCCTATAATTCACCCCTCCACTTT. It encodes CASSENIRGSYNSPLHF.

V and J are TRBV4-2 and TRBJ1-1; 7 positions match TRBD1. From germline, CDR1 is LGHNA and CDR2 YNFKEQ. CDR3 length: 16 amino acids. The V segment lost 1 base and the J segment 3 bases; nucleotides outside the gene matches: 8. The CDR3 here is CASSQGQGKGYTEAFF. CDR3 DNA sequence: TGTGCCAGCAGCCAAGGACAGGGAAAGGGGTACACTGAAGCTTTCTTT.

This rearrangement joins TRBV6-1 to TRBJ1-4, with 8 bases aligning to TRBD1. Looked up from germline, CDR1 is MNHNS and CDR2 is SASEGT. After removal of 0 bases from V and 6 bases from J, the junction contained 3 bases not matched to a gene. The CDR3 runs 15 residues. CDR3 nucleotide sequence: TGTGCCAGCAGTGAAGCCCCGACAGGGGATGAAAAACTGTTTTTT. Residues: CASSEAPTGDEKLFF.

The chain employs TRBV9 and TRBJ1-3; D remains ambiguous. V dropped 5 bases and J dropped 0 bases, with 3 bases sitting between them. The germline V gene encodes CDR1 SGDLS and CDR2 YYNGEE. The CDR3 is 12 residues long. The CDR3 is CASSYSGNTIYF. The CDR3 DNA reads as TGTGCCAGCAGTTACTCTGGAAACACCATATATTTT.

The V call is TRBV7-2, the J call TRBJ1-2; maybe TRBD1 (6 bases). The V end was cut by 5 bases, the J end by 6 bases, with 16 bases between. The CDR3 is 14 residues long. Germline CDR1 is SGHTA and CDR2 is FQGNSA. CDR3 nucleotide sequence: TGTGCCAGCAGCCCAGACAGGCCTCTCGATGGCTACACCTTC. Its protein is CASSPDRPLDGYTF.

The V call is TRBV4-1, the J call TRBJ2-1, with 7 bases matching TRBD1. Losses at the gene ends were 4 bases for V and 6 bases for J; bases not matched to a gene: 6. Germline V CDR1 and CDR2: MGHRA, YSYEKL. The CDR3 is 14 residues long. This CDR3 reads CASSLTGVGNEQFF. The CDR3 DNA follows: TGCGCCAGCAGCCTTACAGGGGTAGGCAATGAGCAGTTCTTC.

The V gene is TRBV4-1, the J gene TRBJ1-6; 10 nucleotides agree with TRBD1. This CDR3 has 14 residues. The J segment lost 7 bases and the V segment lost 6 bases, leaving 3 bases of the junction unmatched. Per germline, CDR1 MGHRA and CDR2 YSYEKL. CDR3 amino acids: CASRGQGINSPLHF. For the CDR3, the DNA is TGCGCCAGCAGGGGACAGGGGATCAATTCACCCCTCCACTTT.

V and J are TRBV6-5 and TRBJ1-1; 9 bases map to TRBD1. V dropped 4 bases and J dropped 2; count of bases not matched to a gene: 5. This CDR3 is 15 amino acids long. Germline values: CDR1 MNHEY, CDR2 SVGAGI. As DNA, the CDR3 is TGTGCCAGCAGTTCCCAGGACAGGGGAAACACTGAAGCTTTCTTT. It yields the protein CASSSQDRGNTEAFF.

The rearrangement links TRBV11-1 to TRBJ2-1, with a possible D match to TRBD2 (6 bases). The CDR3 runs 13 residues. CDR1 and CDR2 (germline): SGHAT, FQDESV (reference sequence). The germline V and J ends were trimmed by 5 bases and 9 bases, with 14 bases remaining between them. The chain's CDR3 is CASSRRATIEQFF. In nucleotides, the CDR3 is TGTGCCAGCAGCCGGAGGGCCACAATTGAGCAGTTCTTC.

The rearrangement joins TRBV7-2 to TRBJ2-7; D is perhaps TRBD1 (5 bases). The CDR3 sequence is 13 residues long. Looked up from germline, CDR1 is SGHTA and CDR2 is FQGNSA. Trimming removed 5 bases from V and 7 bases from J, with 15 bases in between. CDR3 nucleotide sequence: TGTGCCAGCAGCCCCGGGCAGGGAAGGGAGCAGTACTTC. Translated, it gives CASSPGQGREQYF.

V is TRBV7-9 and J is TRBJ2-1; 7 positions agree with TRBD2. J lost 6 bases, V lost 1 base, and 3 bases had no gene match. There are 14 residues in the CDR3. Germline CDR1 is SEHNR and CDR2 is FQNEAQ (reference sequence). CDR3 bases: TGTGCCAGCAGCTTAGTTGGGGGGGGCAATGAGCAGTTCTTC. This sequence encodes CASSLVGGGNEQFF.

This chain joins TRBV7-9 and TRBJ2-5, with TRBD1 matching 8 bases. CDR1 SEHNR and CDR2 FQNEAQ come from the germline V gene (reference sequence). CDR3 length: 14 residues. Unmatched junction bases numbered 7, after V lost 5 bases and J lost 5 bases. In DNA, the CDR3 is TGTGCCAGCAGCCCTGACAGGGGTAGGGAGACCCAGTACTTC. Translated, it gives CASSPDRGRETQYF.

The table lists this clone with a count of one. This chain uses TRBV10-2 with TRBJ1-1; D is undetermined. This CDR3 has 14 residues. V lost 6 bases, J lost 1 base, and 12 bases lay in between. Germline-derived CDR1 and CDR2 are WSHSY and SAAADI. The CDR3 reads CASRIVAANTEAFF. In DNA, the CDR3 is TGCGCCAGCAGAATTGTCGCGGCGAACACTGAAGCTTTCTTT.

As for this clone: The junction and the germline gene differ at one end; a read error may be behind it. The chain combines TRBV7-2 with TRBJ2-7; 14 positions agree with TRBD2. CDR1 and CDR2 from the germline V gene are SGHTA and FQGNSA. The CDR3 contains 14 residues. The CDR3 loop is CASSITGTSGGSIF. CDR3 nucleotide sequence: TGTGCCAGCAGCATCACCGGGACTAGCGGGGGAAGTATCTTC.

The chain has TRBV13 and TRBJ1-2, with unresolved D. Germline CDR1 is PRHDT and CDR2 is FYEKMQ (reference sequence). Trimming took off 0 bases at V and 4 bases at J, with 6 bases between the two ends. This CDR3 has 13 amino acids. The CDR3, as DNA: TGTGCCAGCAGCTTAGGGAGGGCCTATGGCTACACCTTC. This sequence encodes CASSLGRAYGYTF. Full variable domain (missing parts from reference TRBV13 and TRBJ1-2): AAGVIQSPRHLIKEKRETATLKCYPIPRHDTVYWYQQGPGQDPQFLISFYEKMQSDKGSIPDRFSAQQFSDYHSELNMSSLELGDSALYFCASSLGRAYGYTFGSGTRLTVV.

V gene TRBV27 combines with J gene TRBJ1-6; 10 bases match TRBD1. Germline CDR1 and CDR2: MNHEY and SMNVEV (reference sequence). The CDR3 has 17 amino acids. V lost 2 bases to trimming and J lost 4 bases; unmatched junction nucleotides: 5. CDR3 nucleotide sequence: TGTGCCAGCAGTTTAATGGGGGACAGGGGTTATAATTCACCCCTCCACTTT. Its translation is CASSLMGDRGYNSPLHF.

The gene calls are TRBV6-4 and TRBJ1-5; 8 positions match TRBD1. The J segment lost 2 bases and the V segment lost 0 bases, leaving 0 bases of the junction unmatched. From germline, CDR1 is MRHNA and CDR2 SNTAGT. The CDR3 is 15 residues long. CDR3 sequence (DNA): TGTGCCAGCAGTGACTCGACAGGGGGCAATCAGCCCCAGCATTTT. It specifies CASSDSTGGNQPQHF.

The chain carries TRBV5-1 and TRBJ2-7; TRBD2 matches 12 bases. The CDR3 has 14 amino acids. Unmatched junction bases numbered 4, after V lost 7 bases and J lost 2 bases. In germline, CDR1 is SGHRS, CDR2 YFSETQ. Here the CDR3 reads CASGPSGGAYEQYF. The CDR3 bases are TGCGCCAGCGGGCCTAGCGGGGGGGCCTACGAGCAGTACTTC.

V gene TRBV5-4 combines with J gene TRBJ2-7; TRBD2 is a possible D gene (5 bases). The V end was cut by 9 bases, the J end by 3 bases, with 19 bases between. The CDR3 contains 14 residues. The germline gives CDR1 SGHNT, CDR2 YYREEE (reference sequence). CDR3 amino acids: CATALEGIGYEQYF. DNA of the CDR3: TGTGCCACGGCACTCGAGGGTATCGGCTACGAGCAGTACTTC.